The 13 T cell receptor beta chains below were found in one sample sequenced in a study of blood T cell repertoires in COVID-19 (dated by TCRdb to 2020 to 2022). The protocol used for the library was the immunoSEQ multiplex PCR assay. This is the immuneACCESS table as TCRdb keeps it, with only in-frame sequences that have V and J called. A part of the clones is gone; compared with another copy, unresolved V genes explain less than half, and the rest is unexplained. In this sample the table shows approximately 230,000 clones, approximately 80% of which occur a single time. Roughly 10% of the sample goes to the ten largest clones. The sample consisted of peripheral blood. Receptors originate from a man older than 75 with acute or convalescent COVID-19.

V and J are TRBV28 and TRBJ2-7; 10 nucleotides align to TRBD2. The trim removed 8 bases at V and 8 bases at J, leaving 6 bases unmatched. This CDR3 is built from 12 residues. Germline V gene lookup returns CDR1 MDHEN and CDR2 SYDVKM. The CDR3: CASGPSGGKQYF. The DNA for the CDR3 is TGTGCCAGCGGACCTAGCGGGGGAAAGCAGTACTTC.

The chain joins TRBV12-3 or TRBV12-4 to TRBJ2-4; D is unresolved. The CDR3 runs to 13 residues. V was shortened by 7 bases and J by 0 bases, with 7 bases between the two germline ends. CDR3 sequence reads: CASKSVAKNIQYF. DNA for the CDR3: TGTGCCAGCAAGTCGGTAGCCAAAAACATTCAGTACTTC.

The chain has TRBV28 and TRBJ1-5; D might be TRBD1 (5 bases). The CDR3 is 15 amino acids. Trimming removed 6 bases at V and 1 base at J, with 13 bases between. Germline V gene data show CDR1 as MDHEN and CDR2 as SYDVKM. The DNA of the CDR3 is TGTGCCAGCAGCTTCCAGGGATGGAGCAATCAGCCCCAGCATTTT. It encodes CASSFQGWSNQPQHF.

The rearrangement links TRBV10-3 to TRBJ1-2; maybe TRBD1 (6 bases). CDR1 ENHRY and CDR2 SYGVKD come from the germline V gene. Trimming cost V 3 bases and J 3 bases, with 17 bases left between them. The CDR3 is 16 residues long. CDR3: CAISENRAAAHYGYTF. CDR3 DNA: TGTGCCATCAGTGAAAACAGGGCGGCCGCCCACTATGGCTACACCTTC.

CDR3 loop: CASTPDGRGGGNYGYTF. In nucleotides, the CDR3 is TGTGCCAGCACCCCCGATGGCAGGGGTGGTGGCAACTATGGCTACACCTTC. This chain joins TRBV2 and TRBJ1-2, with D perhaps matching TRBD1 (6 bases). Trimming removed 7 bases at V and 2 bases at J, with 23 bases between. Germline V gene lookup returns CDR1 SNHLY and CDR2 FYNNEI. The CDR3 is 17 residues long.

This clone was seen once. This chain connects TRBV6-1 to TRBJ2-2; the D gene is possibly TRBD1 (5 bases). This CDR3 spans 13 amino acids. Trimming took off 2 bases at V and 8 bases at J, with 9 bases between the two ends. Germline values: CDR1 MNHNS, CDR2 SASEGT. The CDR3 DNA is TGTGCCAGCAGTGAAAATCACAGGGGGGAGCTGTTTTTT. Encoded protein: CASSENHRGELFF.

The chain is built from TRBV28 and TRBJ2-1; possibly TRBD1 for D (5 bases). The ends were cut back, 7 bases at V and 7 bases at J, with 8 bases in the middle. The CDR3 is 11 residues long. Germline V lookup: CDR1 MDHEN, CDR2 SYDVKM. CDR3 residues: CASKGVNEQFF. The DNA for the CDR3 is TGTGCCAGCAAAGGGGTTAATGAGCAGTTCTTC. The full variable domain, its missing parts supplied by reference TRBV28 and TRBJ2-1, is DVKVTQSSRYLVKRTGEKVFLECVQDMDHENMFWYRQDPGLGLRLIYFSYDVKMKEKGDIPEGYSVSREKKERFSLILESASTNQTSMYLCASKGVNEQFFGPGTRLTVL.

This rearrangement joins TRBV5-4 to TRBJ2-7, with 10 bases that match TRBD1. The CDR3 runs to 14 residues. V shed 3 bases and J 6 bases; nucleotides not matched to a gene: 6. Germline loops: CDR1 SGHNT, CDR2 YYREEE (reference sequence). The CDR3 region is CASSSGTGVAEQYF. The CDR3 DNA is TGTGCCAGCAGCTCCGGGACAGGGGTGGCCGAGCAGTACTTC.

In its sample, this clone was seen a few times. This chain joins TRBV28 and TRBJ1-2; TRBD1 matches 8 bases. Germline lookup yields CDR1 MDHEN and CDR2 SYDVKM. CDR3 size: 14 residues. V dropped 3 bases and J dropped 5; count of bases not matched to a gene: 5. The CDR3 nucleotides are TGTGCCAGCAGTTTTCAGGGGGCAAAGTATGGCTACACCTTC. Translating gives CASSFQGAKYGYTF.

The rearrangement links TRBV5-1 to TRBJ1-1; maybe TRBD1 (6 bases). V lost 0 bases, J lost 3 bases, and 21 bases lay in between. CDR1 and CDR2 from the germline V gene are SGHRS and YFSETQ. This CDR3 has 18 residues. CDR3 bases: TGCGCCAGCAGCTTGGCCGGGCGAATCGGGGAGGGGGACACTGAAGCTTTCTTT. It specifies CASSLAGRIGEGDTEAFF.

A note on this clone: This specimen includes other DNA sequences encoding the same CDR3. The chain employs TRBV7-9 and TRBJ1-2; maybe TRBD1 (5 bases). CDR3 size: 12 residues. Trimming removed 5 bases at V and 4 bases at J, with 8 bases between. In germline, CDR1 is SEHNR, CDR2 FQNEAQ (reference sequence). CDR3 coding DNA: TGTGCCAGCAGCCTCGACAGCTATGGCTACACCTTC. Translated: CASSLDSYGYTF.

The chain joins TRBV5-1 to TRBJ1-5; no clear D. V gave up 4 bases and J gave up 4 bases, with 9 bases separating them. The CDR3 runs 13 residues. CDR1 is SGHRS and CDR2 is YFSETQ in the germline V gene. CDR3 sequence: CASSRAGNQPQHF. For the CDR3, the DNA is TGCGCCAGCAGCCGAGCGGGAAATCAGCCCCAGCATTTT.

This chain links TRBV6-1 with TRBJ1-6, with TRBD1 as a possible D gene (5 bases). CDR3 length: 15 amino acids. Trimming took off 2 bases at V and 7 bases at J, with 12 bases between the two ends. Germline CDR1 MNHNS, CDR2 SASEGT. The CDR3 DNA is TGTGCCAGCAGTGAAAGGCCGGGGGTGAATTCACCCCTCCACTTT. Amino acids: CASSERPGVNSPLHF.